This T cell receptor beta chain is drawn from a study of cytotoxic CD8 clonotypes in ibrutinib-treated CLL. Study context: About 24 partial and 2 complete responses; at median roughly 70 months, roughly 15 remitted, around twelve progressed. Study-wide results and limits: Sustained-remission and progressing patients were not sampled at matched times. Contraction or stability on treatment characterized the public clonotypes, which were uncommon.

As to this clone: The target antigen is unknown.

The CDR3 runs 15 residues. Trimming pared 6 bases from V and 7 bases from J, leaving 19 bases between. Germline V gene sequence: CDR1 KGHSH, CDR2 LQKENI. For TCR beta libraries, 1.5 to 2 micrograms of genomic DNA were obtained from cryopreserved PBMCs. Clones were sequenced by immunoSEQ multiplex PCR, and TCRdb holds only the in-frame ones, with some missing. Of 150,000 to 200,000 clones listed, more than 70% were seen once; the top ten hold about 2.9%. Sequences were derived from PBMCs, sampled at disease progression, from a patient treated with ibrutinib. The chain uses TRBV18 and TRBJ2-1; D is possibly TRBD2 (6 bases). The clonotype originates from a human donor with chronic lymphocytic leukemia. CDR3: CASSLSAGGGNEQFF. The CDR3 DNA reads as TGTGCCAGCTCTTTATCCGCCGGAGGAGGGAATGAGCAGTTCTTC.